The present entry profiles one T cell receptor (beta chain) with its context. Its matching antigen is unknown. This entry belongs to a study of T cells after yellow fever vaccination. Findings and limits, study-wide: Reappearing after the booster were most of the clones from primary vaccination (about 95% CD4, 88% CD8). Weaker, the secondary response peaked sooner, at day 5 versus 15. Only a minor proportion of clonotypes was detected across both CD4 and CD8 compartments.

The authors made TCR cDNA by 5'RACE template switching, adding a universal primer site and UMIs. One entry per CDR3 protein results from TCRdb running MiXCR on the 5' RACE reads. The top ten clones hold around 18% of a sample with 360,000 or so distinct CDR3 sequences, 11% of them seen once. Germline CDR1 is SQVTM and CDR2 is ANQGSEA. The CDR3 is 13 amino acids. V dropped 3 bases and J dropped 3 bases, with 11 bases sitting between them. The receptor comes from a young man who received the YFV17D yellow fever vaccine. Here the sequenced sample was PBMCs, taken on the day of the first yellow fever vaccination. The V and J genes are TRBV29-1 and TRBJ1-2; D not certain. For the CDR3, the DNA is TGCAGCGTTGAGGTTCGTCAGGACTATGGCTACACCTTC. It yields the protein CSVEVRQDYGYTF.